The 29 T cell receptor beta chains reported below all come from one sample, sequenced in a study of T cell responses to AZD1222 COVID-19 vaccine. Using immunoSEQ multiplex PCR, the repertoire was profiled, and TCRdb retains in-frame clones only, with some absent. The table lists fewer than 300,000 clones, more than 85% of them singletons. The sequencing here drew on peripheral blood, taken on day 0 of AZD1222 vaccination. The receptors derive from an adult in good health.

The chain carries TRBV9 and TRBJ1-3; a weak D match, TRBD1 (5 bases). This CDR3 region has 13 residues. From germline, CDR1 is SGDLS and CDR2 YYNGEE. V was pared by 1 base and J by 8 bases, with 10 bases between. This CDR3 reads CASSVQGRDTIYF. Here the CDR3 DNA reads TGTGCCAGCAGCGTACAGGGTAGGGACACCATATATTTT.

The chain employs TRBV3-1 (or the pseudogene TRBV3-2) and TRBJ2-1; 7 bases fit TRBD2. The CDR3 contains 15 residues. The V gene's germline CDR1 is LGHDT and CDR2 YNNKEL (reference sequence). The V and J ends lost 1 base and 4 bases, in that order; junction bases with no gene match: 4. The CDR3 DNA reads TGTGCCAGCAGCCAAGGAGCGGGGAATTACAATGAGCAGTTCTTC. Translating gives CASSQGAGNYNEQFF.

The V call is TRBV30, the J call TRBJ2-1; 7 nucleotides agree with TRBD1. The germline V gene encodes CDR1 GTSNPN and CDR2 SVGIG (reference sequence). This CDR3 is 12 amino acids long. V gave up 4 bases and J gave up 8 bases; unmatched junction bases: 5. The CDR3 protein is CAWTRTGYEQFF. The CDR3 region has the DNA TGTGCCTGGACCAGGACAGGCTATGAGCAGTTCTTC. Variable domain in full (rest from reference TRBV30 and TRBJ2-1): SQTIHQWPATLVQPVGSPLSLECTVEGTSNPNLYWYRQAAGRGLQLLFYSVGIGQISSEVPQNLSASRPQDRQFILSSKKLLLSDSGFYLCAWTRTGYEQFFGPGTRLTVL.

The chain uses TRBV11-2 and TRBJ2-1; 7 bases line up with TRBD2. The length of the CDR3 is 20 residues. From germline, CDR1 is SGHAT and CDR2 FQNNGV. V trimming: 0 bases; J trimming: 14 bases; junction bases outside the gene matches: 28. For the CDR3, the DNA is TGTGCCAGCAGCTTAGAATTTGGGTTCGGGTTACTAGCGACCTGGCAGGTTAAGTTCTTC. As protein: CASSLEFGFGLLATWQVKFF.

Regarding this clone: This sample also contains other DNA sequences that code for the same CDR3. This chain joins TRBV9 and TRBJ2-6; D may match TRBD1 or TRBD2 (5 bases each). This CDR3 region has 15 residues. Germline V gene data show CDR1 as SGDLS and CDR2 as YYNGEE. V was shortened by 0 bases and J by 2 bases, with 6 bases between the two germline ends. CDR3 nucleotide sequence: TGTGCCAGCAGCGTAGGAGGGGCTGGGGCCAACGTCCTGACTTTC. This gives the protein CASSVGGAGANVLTF.

This chain uses TRBV9 with TRBJ2-1, with TRBD2 matching over 9 bases. Germline values: CDR1 SGDLS, CDR2 YYNGEE. Germline trimming cut 1 base from V and 4 bases from J; bases unmatched to any gene: 6. CDR3 length: 16 residues. The CDR3 region is CASSVNSGREYNEQFF. The DNA of the CDR3 is TGTGCCAGCAGCGTAAATAGCGGGAGAGAATACAATGAGCAGTTCTTC. Looking up the rest from reference TRBV9 and TRBJ2-1 gives the full variable domain: DSGVTQTPKHLITATGQRVTLRCSPRSGDLSVYWYQQSLDQGLQFLIQYYNGEERAKGNILERFSAQQFPDLHSELNLSSLELGDSALYFCASSVNSGREYNEQFFGPGTRLTVL.

This rearrangement joins TRBV19 to TRBJ1-3, with D tentatively TRBD1 (6 bases). The CDR3 runs 16 residues. Germline V gene sequence: CDR1 LNHDA, CDR2 SQIVND (reference sequence). V was shortened by 6 bases and J by 0 bases, with 15 bases between the two germline ends. CDR3 coding DNA: TGTGCCAGTAGCCAAAGGGGGTTATACTCTGGAAACACCATATATTTT. It specifies CASSQRGLYSGNTIYF.

The rearrangement links TRBV3-1 (or the pseudogene TRBV3-2) to TRBJ2-7, with TRBD1 identical over 7 bases. This CDR3 region has 13 residues. With 5 bases clipped from V and 3 bases from J, the junction kept 4 bases outside the gene matches. CDR1 is LGHDT and CDR2 is YNNKEL in the germline V gene (reference sequence). For the CDR3, the DNA is TGTGCCAGCAGCGTCCGACAGGGCTACGAGCAGTACTTC. Translating it yields CASSVRQGYEQYF.

The CDR3 DNA is TGTGCCAGCAGACACCCAGCTAATGAAAAACTGTTTTTT. This gives the protein CASRHPANEKLFF. V and J are TRBV28 and TRBJ1-4; D ambiguous. The length of the CDR3 is 13 residues. V shed 6 bases and J shed 3 bases, with 8 bases lying between them. Germline V CDR1 and CDR2: MDHEN, SYDVKM.

The chain combines TRBV19 with TRBJ2-5, with 9 bases identical to TRBD1. This CDR3 has 14 residues. Trimming removed 3 bases from V and 5 bases from J; junction bases left unmatched: 4. Germline CDR1 LNHDA, CDR2 SQIVND (reference sequence). CDR3 region: CASSMAGTGETQYF. The CDR3 nucleotides are TGTGCCAGTAGTATGGCCGGGACAGGGGAGACCCAGTACTTC.

This clone was counted a single time. V gene TRBV19 combines with J gene TRBJ1-5; TRBD1 is a possible D gene (6 bases). Germline CDR1 reads LNHDA; CDR2 reads SQIVND (reference sequence). The V gene lost 10 bases and the J gene lost 1 base, with 20 bases spanning the gap. This CDR3 comprises 16 residues. DNA of the CDR3: TGTGCCACCCGACAGGTCCGGGGGACGAGCAATCAGCCCCAGCATTTT. It encodes CATRQVRGTSNQPQHF.

The V gene is TRBV2, the J gene TRBJ2-7, with 9 bases aligning to TRBD2. Per germline, CDR1 SNHLY and CDR2 FYNNEI. The CDR3 spans 15 residues. The junction had 14 bases not matched to a gene; V was cut back by 7 bases and J by 7 bases. The CDR3 DNA reads as TGTGCCAGCACCTTGGGAAGGGCTAGCGGGAAAGAGCAGTACTTC. Amino acids: CASTLGRASGKEQYF. Variable domain in full (rest from reference TRBV2 and TRBJ2-7): EPEVTQTPSHQVTQMGQEVILRCVPISNHLYFYWYRQILGQKVEFLVSFYNNEISEKSEIFDDQFSVERPDGSNFTLKIRSTKLEDSAMYFCASTLGRASGKEQYFGPGTRLTVT.

This chain's CDR3 is CASSRNLGQGKAFF. DNA for the CDR3: TGTGCCAGTAGCAGGAATCTCGGACAGGGGAAAGCTTTCTTT. The rearrangement links TRBV19 to TRBJ1-1; 9 bases are a match to TRBD1. Germline values: CDR1 LNHDA, CDR2 SQIVND (reference sequence). CDR3 length: 14 amino acids. The V gene end was trimmed by 6 bases and the J gene end by 9 bases; junction bases not matched to a gene: 11.

The CDR3 loop reads CASSSTGASNTGELFF. CDR3 nucleotides: TGTGCCAGCAGCTCGACAGGTGCTTCGAACACCGGGGAGCTGTTTTTT. This chain joins TRBV5-5 and TRBJ2-2, with D possibly TRBD1 on 6 matching bases. The germline V gene encodes CDR1 SGHKS and CDR2 YYEKEE (reference sequence). CDR3 size: 16 residues. Trimming pared 3 bases from V and 0 bases from J, leaving 12 bases between. The full variable domain, its missing parts supplied by reference TRBV5-5 and TRBJ2-2, is DAGVTQSPTHLIKTRGQQVTLRCSPISGHKSVSWYQQVLGQGPQFIFQYYEKEERGRGNFPDRFSARQFPNYSSELNVNALLLGDSALYLCASSSTGASNTGELFFGEGSRLTVL.

This clone was counted a single time. The V gene is TRBV28, the J gene TRBJ2-7; 7 bases are shared with TRBD1. Germline V gives CDR1 MDHEN, CDR2 SYDVKM. V lost 4 bases and J lost 1; bases outside the gene matches: 7. The CDR3 loop spans 15 amino acids. CDR3 amino acids: CASSWAGQASYEQYF. CDR3 in DNA: TGTGCCAGCAGTTGGGCCGGACAGGCATCCTACGAGCAGTACTTC.

V and J are TRBV2 and TRBJ1-5, with TRBD1 matching over 10 bases. J was trimmed by 4 bases and V by 3 bases; bases with no gene match: 6. Germline CDR1 reads SNHLY; CDR2 reads FYNNEI. CDR3 length: 16 amino acids. The DNA for the CDR3 is TGTGCCAGCAGTGAGCAGTTGGACAGGGGGAATCAGCCCCAGCATTTT. It specifies CASSEQLDRGNQPQHF.

In DNA form, the CDR3 reads TGTGCCAGCACCTTGGGGACGCCCAGCAATCAGCCCCAGCATTTT. The encoded protein is CASTLGTPSNQPQHF. This rearrangement joins TRBV6-5 to TRBJ1-5; tentative D call: TRBD1 (5 bases). Germline loops: CDR1 MNHEY, CDR2 SVGAGI. The V end lost 7 bases, the J end lost 1 base, and 14 bases lay between the germline ends. The CDR3 consists of 15 residues.

This sequence joins TRBV27 and TRBJ1-2; 7 bases map to TRBD1. V was pared by 6 bases and J by 7 bases, with 5 bases of the junction left unmatched. Germline CDR1 and CDR2: MNHEY and SMNVEV (reference sequence). The CDR3 runs 12 residues. The CDR3 sequence is CASRDRESGYTF. DNA for the CDR3: TGTGCCAGCAGAGACAGGGAGTCTGGCTACACCTTC.

This clone was found once. This chain links TRBV7-9 with TRBJ1-2; possibly TRBD1 for D (6 bases). Germline V gene lookup returns CDR1 SEHNR and CDR2 FQNEAQ (reference sequence). V was clipped by 8 bases and J by 4 bases, with 11 bases between them. The CDR3 extends over 12 amino acids. The CDR3 loop is CASSKDSYGYTF. The CDR3 DNA reads TGTGCCAGCTCGAAGGACAGCTATGGCTACACCTTC.

V gene TRBV4-1 combines with J gene TRBJ2-5; D may be TRBD1 (5 bases). Per the germline V gene, CDR1 is MGHRA and CDR2 is YSYEKL. This CDR3 contains 16 residues. Trimming took 4 bases from V and 1 from J, leaving 16 bases between them. CDR3 sequence reads: CASSPLDRRVQETQYF. The CDR3, as DNA: TGCGCCAGCAGCCCATTGGACCGCAGGGTCCAAGAGACCCAGTACTTC.

The chain recombines TRBV7-8 with TRBJ2-7; 8 bases map to TRBD1. The germline V gene has CDR1 SGHVS and CDR2 FQNEAQ. CDR3 length: 16 residues. Unmatched junction bases numbered 9, after V lost 2 bases and J lost 3 bases. The chain's CDR3 is CASSLRAWTGLYEQYF. The CDR3 nucleotides read TGTGCCAGCAGCTTAAGGGCGTGGACAGGGCTCTACGAGCAGTACTTC. The full variable domain, with the rest looked up from reference TRBV7-8 and TRBJ2-7, is GAGVSQSPRYKVAKRGQDVALRCDPISGHVSLFWYQQALGQGPEFLTYFQNEAQLDKSGLPSDRFFAERPEGSVSTLKIQRTQQEDSAVYLCASSLRAWTGLYEQYFGPGTRLTVT.

This sequence joins TRBV15 and TRBJ1-1; D call uncertain. V lost 1 base and J lost 3, with 6 bases in between. The CDR3 runs 13 residues. The V gene's germline CDR1 is LNHNV and CDR2 YYDKDF (reference sequence). CDR3 protein: CATSRGPDTEAFF. The CDR3 nucleotides read TGTGCCACCAGCAGAGGTCCTGACACTGAAGCTTTCTTT.

This chain uses TRBV28 with TRBJ2-7; maybe TRBD1 (5 bases). CDR3 length equals 14 residues. Trimming removed 8 bases at V and 2 bases at J, with 16 bases between. CDR1 and CDR2 from the germline V gene are MDHEN and SYDVKM. CDR3 loop: CASGRQGAAYEQYF. DNA of the CDR3: TGTGCCAGCGGTCGGCAGGGCGCCGCCTACGAGCAGTACTTC.

In regard to this clone: Its ends do not fully match the called genes, so a read error is possible. The chain uses TRBV27 and TRBJ1-2; TRBD1 is a possible D gene (5 bases). Per the germline V gene, CDR1 is MNHEY and CDR2 is SMNVEV (reference sequence). The CDR3 runs to 13 residues. DNA of the CDR3: TGTGCCAGCAGTTTGTCCGGGACCTCGAGATGGCCCTTC. Translation gives CASSLSGTSRWPF.

The gene calls are TRBV5-1 and TRBJ2-2, with D possibly matching TRBD1 (6 bases). This CDR3 is 15 amino acids long. Germline-derived CDR1 and CDR2 are SGHRS and YFSETQ. V was pared by 7 bases and J by 4 bases, with 17 bases between. The DNA for the CDR3 is TGCGCCAGCCGTGCCATTTCCAGGGGCACCGGGGAGCTGTTTTTT. Protein sequence: CASRAISRGTGELFF. Complete variable domain (other parts from reference TRBV5-1 and TRBJ2-2): KAGVTQTPRYLIKTRGQQVTLSCSPISGHRSVSWYQQTPGQGLQFLFEYFSETQRNKGNFPGRFSGRQFSNSRSEMNVSTLELGDSALYLCASRAISRGTGELFFGEGSRLTVL.

The chain links TRBV9 to TRBJ1-3; D possibly corresponds to TRBD1 (6 bases). V lost 3 bases and J lost 4, with 17 bases in between. The CDR3 runs 16 residues. CDR1 and CDR2 from the germline V gene are SGDLS and YYNGEE. The CDR3 protein is CASSASGVLSGNTIYF. The CDR3 DNA reads TGTGCCAGCAGCGCTTCAGGGGTTCTCTCGGGAAACACCATATATTTT.

V and J are TRBV2 and TRBJ1-5; D not certain. CDR1 and CDR2 from the germline V gene are SNHLY and FYNNEI. V was clipped by 8 bases and J by 6 bases, with 14 bases between them. The CDR3 covers 13 residues. The CDR3 coding sequence is TGTGCCAGCGGACCCCTCTCGGGTCAGCCCCAGCATTTT. This gives the protein CASGPLSGQPQHF. The full variable domain, rest sourced from reference TRBV2 and TRBJ1-5, is EPEVTQTPSHQVTQMGQEVILRCVPISNHLYFYWYRQILGQKVEFLVSFYNNEISEKSEIFDDQFSVERPDGSNFTLKIRSTKLEDSAMYFCASGPLSGQPQHFGDGTRLSIL.

The CDR3 spells CASSLERRRLGGDSPLHF. The DNA for the CDR3 is TGTGCCAGCAGCTTGGAGAGGCGAAGGTTAGGAGGTGATTCACCCCTCCACTTT. The chain recombines TRBV5-6 with TRBJ1-6; D is undetermined. Between the trimmed V and J ends, which lost 0 bases and 8 bases, there was a span of 21 bases. Germline CDR1 SGHDT, CDR2 YYEEEE. This CDR3 has 18 residues.

The chain recombines TRBV9 with TRBJ2-1, with D tentatively TRBD2 (6 bases). The CDR3 covers 14 residues. Germline V gene lookup returns CDR1 SGDLS and CDR2 YYNGEE. Trimming cost V 4 bases and J 6 bases, with 14 bases left between them. CDR3 in DNA: TGTGCCAGCAGCCCGGACCTGGGACTCAATGAGCAGTTCTTC. Amino acids: CASSPDLGLNEQFF.